Listed below are T cell receptor beta chains from one sample, sequenced in a study of blood T cell repertoires in COVID-19. The protocol was immunoSEQ multiplex PCR, while the TCRdb copy is restricted to in-frame clones and leaves out a portion. Counted here are around 50,000 clones, over 75% occurring once; the ten biggest clones make up 6.5% to 10%. The sample consisted of peripheral blood. These receptors were taken from a man in his fifties or sixties with active COVID-19. Each CDR3 is given without its conserved first and last residue. Each record gives: V gene, CDR3 protein.

v_gene: TRBV5-6
CDR3aa: ASSPGGMNTEAF

v_gene: TRBV28
CDR3aa: ASTLRDRAYEQY

v_gene: TRBV27
CDR3aa: ASSSQSRQGWNSPLH

v_gene: TRBV6-5
CDR3aa: ASNFGQGDQPQH

v_gene: TRBV19
CDR3aa: ASSTQINTGELF

v_gene: TRBV6-5
CDR3aa: ASSDRGNSPLH

v_gene: TRBV7-9
CDR3aa: ASSTGGSQEYEQY

v_gene: TRBV30
CDR3aa: AWNRGGFSGNTIY

v_gene: TRBV27
CDR3aa: ASRASGWGEQF

v_gene: TRBV11-2
CDR3aa: ASGGSPQETQY

v_gene: TRBV6-5
CDR3aa: ATSAGNYGYT

v_gene: TRBV5-8
CDR3aa: ASSYTDRFTDTQY

v_gene: TRBV5-1
CDR3aa: ASSASPYRGGVAEQY

v_gene: TRBV7-9
CDR3aa: ASSSTGFSQPQH

v_gene: TRBV24-1
CDR3aa: ATSDPTSGVHYNEQF

v_gene: TRBV7-9
CDR3aa: ASSSGLAGGPDEQF

v_gene: TRBV6-5
CDR3aa: ASSSVRKGGERAF